The rows below give T cell receptor beta chains drawn from one sample of a study of blood T cell repertoires in COVID-19. The method was immunoSEQ multiplex PCR; TCRdb's version includes in-frame clones alone and lacks a portion of them. In the table there are 230,000 or so clones, about 88% of which are singletons. Sequencing was done on a sample of PBMCs or T cells enriched from blood (not recorded which). The origin of the receptors is a woman between 50 and 59 years old who had been exposed to COVID-19. Each CDR3 is given with its conserved first and last residue. Fields, in order: V gene, J gene, CDR3 protein.

TRBV2	TRBJ2-7	CASGATGTYYEQYF
TRBV2	TRBJ1-5	CASTKTRGLNQPQHF
TRBV6-2/TRBV6-3	TRBJ2-7	CASSYFRDRGTYEQYF
TRBV15	TRBJ1-5	CATSARGVSNQPQHF
TRBV27	TRBJ2-7	CASYGQKYEQYF
TRBV7-3	TRBJ2-1	CASSLTAGLPYNNEQFF
TRBV11-3	TRBJ1-3	CASSPGQGPGNTIYF
TRBV21-1	TRBJ1-6	CASAGLYNSPLHF
TRBV30	TRBJ1-2	CAWSVGGTVYGYTF
TRBV18	TRBJ2-2	CASSPQGQGGWELFF
TRBV5-1	TRBJ2-3	CASSYALTGGRDTQYF
TRBV11-2	TRBJ2-4	CASSEDIKNIQYF
TRBV9	TRBJ2-6	CASSVGGRSGANVLTF
TRBV5-1	TRBJ1-6	CATSTGGTYNSPLHF
TRBV15	TRBJ1-5	CATSRVEGSNQPQHF
TRBV6-1	TRBJ2-7	CASSEARGYEQYF
TRBV10-3	TRBJ1-4	CAISESLRGNEKLFF
TRBV1	TRBJ1-2	CTSSPQVDGYTF
TRBV7-6	TRBJ1-1	CASSPETGYHEAFF
TRBV19	TRBJ1-2	CASSIRGPNDYGYTF
TRBV5-6	TRBJ1-6	CASSLASGTGDSPLHF
TRBV18	TRBJ1-3	CASSQYSGNTIYF
TRBV18	TRBJ1-4	CASSPGQGNEKLFF
TRBV7-8	TRBJ2-7	CASSLGQLIYEQYF
TRBV6-5	TRBJ2-7	CATSSRGPYEQYF
TRBV5-1	TRBJ1-2	CASSFLDNNYGYTF
TRBV9	TRBJ1-6	CASSYRGDGSPLHF
TRBV2	TRBJ2-1	CASSEGAGQFF
TRBV3-1/TRBV3-2	TRBJ1-1	CASSQGRVPMNTEAFF
TRBV14	TRBJ2-7	CASSQVARVTGEQYF
TRBV10-1	TRBJ1-2	CASSTGTYGYTF
TRBV5-1	TRBJ1-1	CASSLTGQGTEAFF
TRBV15	TRBJ2-3	CATSIPPGDTQYF
TRBV28	TRBJ1-4	CASSRAGAADEKLFF
TRBV28	TRBJ1-2	CASSPAQGANYGYTF
TRBV29-1	TRBJ1-5	CSALQGLNQPQHF
TRBV6-5	TRBJ1-2	CASSLRTERTF
TRBV3-1/TRBV3-2	TRBJ2-2	CASSAIGELFF
TRBV5-6	TRBJ2-1	CASSDGLAGVPEQFF
TRBV12-3/TRBV12-4	TRBJ1-5	CASCTGFQPQHF
TRBV28	TRBJ1-1	CASAPGQGLNTEAFF
TRBV15	TRBJ2-2	CATSRVPRANTGELFF
TRBV19	TRBJ2-6	CASSGSSGAPVLTF
TRBV5-1	TRBJ2-3	CASRVDTTSTDTQYF
TRBV28	TRBJ1-4	CASSLSGIDEKLFF